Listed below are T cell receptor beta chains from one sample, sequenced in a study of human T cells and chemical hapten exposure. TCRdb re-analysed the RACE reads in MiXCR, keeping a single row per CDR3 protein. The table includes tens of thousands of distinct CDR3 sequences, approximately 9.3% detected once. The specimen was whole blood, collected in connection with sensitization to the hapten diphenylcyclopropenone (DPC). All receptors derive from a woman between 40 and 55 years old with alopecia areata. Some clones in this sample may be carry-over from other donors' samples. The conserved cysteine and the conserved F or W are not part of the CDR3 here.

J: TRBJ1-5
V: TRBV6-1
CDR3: ASRKGQGTTRQPQH

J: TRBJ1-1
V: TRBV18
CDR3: ASSPRDTEAF

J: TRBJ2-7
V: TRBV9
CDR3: ASSVGRDSSYEQY

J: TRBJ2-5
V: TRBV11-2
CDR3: ASSLLETQY

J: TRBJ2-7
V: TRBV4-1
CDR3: ASSQGRRGTVSYEQY

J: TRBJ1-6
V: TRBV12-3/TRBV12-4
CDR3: ASSEGANSPLH

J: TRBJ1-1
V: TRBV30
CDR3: ALREMNTEAF

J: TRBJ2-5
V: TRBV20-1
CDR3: SVNPRPGNQETQY

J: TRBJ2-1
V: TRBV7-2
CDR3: ASSLDDSYNEQF

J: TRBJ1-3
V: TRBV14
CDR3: ASSLAGRTSGNTIY

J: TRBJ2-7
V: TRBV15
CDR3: ATSRSSGGAYEQY

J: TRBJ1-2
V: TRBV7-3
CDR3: ASSLTGGVKNGYT

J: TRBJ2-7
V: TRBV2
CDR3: ASSPTSGGHYEQY

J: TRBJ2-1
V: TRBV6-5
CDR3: ASSETGDLYNEQF

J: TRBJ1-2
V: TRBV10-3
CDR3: ATWTDYNYGYT

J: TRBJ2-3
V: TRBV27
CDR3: ASSRTSVNTDTQY

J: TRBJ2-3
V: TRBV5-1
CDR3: ASSFGGARTDTQY

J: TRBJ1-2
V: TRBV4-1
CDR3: ASSQDWTSLDGYT

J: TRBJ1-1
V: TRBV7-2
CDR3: ASSPTGQLNTEAF

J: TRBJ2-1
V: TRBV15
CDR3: ATSRDPGGWGEQF

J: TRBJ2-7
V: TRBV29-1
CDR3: SVGTGGLYEQY

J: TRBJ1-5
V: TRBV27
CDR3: ASSLEGGGPYQPQH

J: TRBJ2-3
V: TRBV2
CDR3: ASGTFSTDTQY

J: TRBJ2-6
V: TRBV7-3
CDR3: ASSLGTHSGANVLT

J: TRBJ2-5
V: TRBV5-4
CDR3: ASSSPGQGIQETQY

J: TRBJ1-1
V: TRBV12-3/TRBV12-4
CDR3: ASSLTVDAF

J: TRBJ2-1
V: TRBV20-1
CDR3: SAEGTSGATYNEQF

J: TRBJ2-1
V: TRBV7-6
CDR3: ASSLSGGPPSYNEQF

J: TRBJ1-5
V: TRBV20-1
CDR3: SARSGNQPQH

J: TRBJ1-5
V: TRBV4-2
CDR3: ASSGNQNSNQPQH

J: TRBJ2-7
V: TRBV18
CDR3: ASSPSQHEQY

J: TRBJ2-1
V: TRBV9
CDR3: ASTETVAYNEQF

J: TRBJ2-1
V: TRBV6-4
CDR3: ASSAEKQPNNEQF

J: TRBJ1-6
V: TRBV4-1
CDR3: ASSLQVQDNSPLH

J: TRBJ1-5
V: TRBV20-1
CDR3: SARAGTANQPQH

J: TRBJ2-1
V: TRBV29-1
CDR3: SVEGPSGGTGEQF

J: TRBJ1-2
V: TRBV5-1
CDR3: ASSLRGDGRNYGYT

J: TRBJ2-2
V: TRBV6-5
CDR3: ASLSQGGTGELF

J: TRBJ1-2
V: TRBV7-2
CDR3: ASSLERDAYGYT

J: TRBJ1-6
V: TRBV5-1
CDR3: ASSLNYNSPLH

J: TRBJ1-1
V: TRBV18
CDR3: ASSPSRGSNTEAF

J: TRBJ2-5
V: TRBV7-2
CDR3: ASSHPMRGQETQY

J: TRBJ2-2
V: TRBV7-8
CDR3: ASRPPPGLDTGELF

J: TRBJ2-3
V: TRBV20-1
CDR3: SARVADTQY

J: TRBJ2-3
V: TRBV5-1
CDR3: ASSSGTSGSTDTQY

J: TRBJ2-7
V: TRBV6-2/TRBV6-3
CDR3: ASTAGYYEQY

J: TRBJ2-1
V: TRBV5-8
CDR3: ASSPGGGHDNEQF

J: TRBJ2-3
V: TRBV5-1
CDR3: ASSLGGGPGNTQY

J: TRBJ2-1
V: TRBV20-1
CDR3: SAYRGSSSYNEQF

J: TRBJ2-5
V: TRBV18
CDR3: ASSPDVAQY

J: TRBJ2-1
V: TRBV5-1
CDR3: ASSLVGLASYNEQF

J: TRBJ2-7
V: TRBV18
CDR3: ASSPASVTYEQY

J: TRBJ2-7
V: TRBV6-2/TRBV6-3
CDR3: ASSYGSESYEQY

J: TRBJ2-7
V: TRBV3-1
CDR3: ASRKTGDPSYEQY